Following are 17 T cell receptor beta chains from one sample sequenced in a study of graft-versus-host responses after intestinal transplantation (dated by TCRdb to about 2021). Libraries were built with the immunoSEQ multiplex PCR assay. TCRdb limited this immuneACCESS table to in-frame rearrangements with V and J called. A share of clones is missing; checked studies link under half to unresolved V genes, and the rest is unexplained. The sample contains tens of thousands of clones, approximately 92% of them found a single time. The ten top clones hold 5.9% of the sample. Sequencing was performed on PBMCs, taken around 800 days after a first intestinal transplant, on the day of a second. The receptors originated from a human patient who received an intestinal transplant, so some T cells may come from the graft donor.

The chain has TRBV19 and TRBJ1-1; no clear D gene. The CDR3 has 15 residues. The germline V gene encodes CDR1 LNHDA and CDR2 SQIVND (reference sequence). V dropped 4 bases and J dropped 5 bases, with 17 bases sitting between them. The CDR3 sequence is CASSTLESPGTEAFF. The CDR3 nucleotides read TGTGCCAGTAGTACCCTTGAGAGCCCGGGGACTGAAGCTTTCTTT.

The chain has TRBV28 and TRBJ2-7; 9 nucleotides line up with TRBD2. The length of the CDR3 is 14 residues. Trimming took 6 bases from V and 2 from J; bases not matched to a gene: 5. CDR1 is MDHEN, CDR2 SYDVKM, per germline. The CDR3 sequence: CASRLSGSAYEQYF. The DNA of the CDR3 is TGTGCCAGCAGACTTAGCGGGAGCGCCTACGAGCAGTACTTC.

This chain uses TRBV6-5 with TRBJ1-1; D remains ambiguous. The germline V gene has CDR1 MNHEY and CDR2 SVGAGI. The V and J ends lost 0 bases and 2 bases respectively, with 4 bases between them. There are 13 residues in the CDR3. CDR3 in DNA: TGTGCCAGCAGTTACTCCATAAACACTGAAGCTTTCTTT. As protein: CASSYSINTEAFF.

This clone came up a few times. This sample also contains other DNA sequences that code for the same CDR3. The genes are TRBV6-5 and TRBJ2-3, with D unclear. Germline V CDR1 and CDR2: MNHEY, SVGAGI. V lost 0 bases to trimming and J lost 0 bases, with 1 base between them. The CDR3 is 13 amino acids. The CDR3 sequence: CASSYSSTDTQYF. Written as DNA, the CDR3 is TGTGCCAGCAGTTACTCTAGCACAGATACGCAGTATTTT.

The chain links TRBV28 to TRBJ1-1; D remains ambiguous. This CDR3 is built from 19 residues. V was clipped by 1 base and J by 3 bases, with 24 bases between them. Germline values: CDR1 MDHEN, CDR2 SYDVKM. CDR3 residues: CASSLYVKALQSQDTEAFF. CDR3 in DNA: TGTGCCAGCAGTTTATACGTAAAAGCCCTCCAGTCGCAGGACACTGAAGCTTTCTTT. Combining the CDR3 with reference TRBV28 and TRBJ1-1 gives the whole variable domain DVKVTQSSRYLVKRTGEKVFLECVQDMDHENMFWYRQDPGLGLRLIYFSYDVKMKEKGDIPEGYSVSREKKERFSLILESASTNQTSMYLCASSLYVKALQSQDTEAFFGQGTRLTVV.

This CDR3 reads CASMGGYEQYF. The DNA for the CDR3 is TGTGCCAGCATGGGGGGTTACGAGCAGTACTTC. V gene TRBV2 combines with J gene TRBJ2-7; D is perhaps TRBD2 (6 bases). The CDR3 is 11 amino acids. Germline V lookup: CDR1 SNHLY, CDR2 FYNNEI. Between the trimmed V and J ends, which lost 7 bases and 4 bases, there was a span of 8 bases. The full variable domain, with the rest looked up from reference TRBV2 and TRBJ2-7, is EPEVTQTPSHQVTQMGQEVILRCVPISNHLYFYWYRQILGQKVEFLVSFYNNEISEKSEIFDDQFSVERPDGSNFTLKIRSTKLEDSAMYFCASMGGYEQYFGPGTRLTVT.

The CDR3, as DNA: TGTGCCAGCAGCTTAGGGCAGACTCGGAACACTGAAGCTTTCTTT. Encoded protein: CASSLGQTRNTEAFF. This rearrangement joins TRBV7-9 to TRBJ1-1; D unresolved. This CDR3 has 15 residues. Trimming took off 1 base at V and 1 base at J, with 10 bases between the two ends. CDR1 and CDR2 from the germline V gene are SEHNR and FQNEAQ (reference sequence).

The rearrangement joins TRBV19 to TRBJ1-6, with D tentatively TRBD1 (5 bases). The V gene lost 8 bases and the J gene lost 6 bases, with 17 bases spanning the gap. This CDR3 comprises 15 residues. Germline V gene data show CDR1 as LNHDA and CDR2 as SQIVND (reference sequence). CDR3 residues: CASGTRGYLNSPLHF. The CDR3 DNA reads TGTGCCAGTGGGACGCGGGGCTATCTTAATTCACCCCTCCACTTT.

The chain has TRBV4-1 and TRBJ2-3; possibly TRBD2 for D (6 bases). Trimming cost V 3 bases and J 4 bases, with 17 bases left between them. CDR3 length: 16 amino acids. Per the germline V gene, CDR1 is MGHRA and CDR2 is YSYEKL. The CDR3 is CASSHAGPRTADTQYF. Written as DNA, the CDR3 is TGCGCCAGCAGCCACGCGGGGCCCCGGACCGCAGATACGCAGTATTTT.

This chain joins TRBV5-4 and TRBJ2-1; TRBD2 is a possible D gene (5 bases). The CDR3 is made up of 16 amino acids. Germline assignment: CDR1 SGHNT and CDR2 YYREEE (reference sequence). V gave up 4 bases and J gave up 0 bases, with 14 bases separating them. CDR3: CASSRRAASSYNEQFF. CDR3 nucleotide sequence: TGTGCCAGCAGCCGGCGGGCGGCGAGCTCCTACAATGAGCAGTTCTTC.

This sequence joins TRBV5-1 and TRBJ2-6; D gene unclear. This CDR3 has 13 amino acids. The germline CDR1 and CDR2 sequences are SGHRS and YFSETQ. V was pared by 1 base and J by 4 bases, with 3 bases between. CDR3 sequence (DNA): TGCGCCAGCAGCTTGTCCGGGGCCAACGTCCTGACTTTC. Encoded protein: CASSLSGANVLTF.

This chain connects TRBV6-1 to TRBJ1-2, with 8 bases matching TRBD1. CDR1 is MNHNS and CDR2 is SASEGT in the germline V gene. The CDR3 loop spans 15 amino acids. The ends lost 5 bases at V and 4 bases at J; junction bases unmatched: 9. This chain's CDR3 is CASSPQGQVLYGYTF. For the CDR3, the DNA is TGTGCCAGCAGTCCACAGGGACAGGTACTCTATGGCTACACCTTC.

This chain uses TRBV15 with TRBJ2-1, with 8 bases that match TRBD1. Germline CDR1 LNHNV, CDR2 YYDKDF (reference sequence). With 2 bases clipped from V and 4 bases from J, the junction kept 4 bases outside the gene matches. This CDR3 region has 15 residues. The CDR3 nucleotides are TGTGCCACCAGCAGACAGGACAGGGATTACAATGAGCAGTTCTTC. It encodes CATSRQDRDYNEQFF.

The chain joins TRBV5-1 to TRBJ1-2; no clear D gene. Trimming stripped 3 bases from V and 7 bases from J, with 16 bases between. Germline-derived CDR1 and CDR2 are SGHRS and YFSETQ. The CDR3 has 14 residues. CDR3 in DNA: TGCGCCAGCAGCTGGACCAGTCCGAGTCTTGGCTACACCTTC. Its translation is CASSWTSPSLGYTF.

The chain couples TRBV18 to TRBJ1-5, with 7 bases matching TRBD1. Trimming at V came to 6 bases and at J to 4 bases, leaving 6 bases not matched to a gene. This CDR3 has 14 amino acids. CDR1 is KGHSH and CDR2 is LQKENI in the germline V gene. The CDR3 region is CASSRDRVNQPQHF. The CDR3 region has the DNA TGTGCCAGCTCGCGGGACAGAGTGAATCAGCCCCAGCATTTT.

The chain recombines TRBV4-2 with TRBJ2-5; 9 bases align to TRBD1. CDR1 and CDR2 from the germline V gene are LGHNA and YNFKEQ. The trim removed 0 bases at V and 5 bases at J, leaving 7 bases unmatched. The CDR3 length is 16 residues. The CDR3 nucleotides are TGTGCCAGCAGCCAAGAGGGGGACAGGGCAGGGGAGACCCAGTACTTC. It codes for CASSQEGDRAGETQYF.

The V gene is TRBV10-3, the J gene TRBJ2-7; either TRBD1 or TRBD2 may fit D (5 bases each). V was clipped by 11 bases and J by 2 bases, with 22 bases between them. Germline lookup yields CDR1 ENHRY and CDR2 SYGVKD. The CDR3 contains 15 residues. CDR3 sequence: CASSPIRDEPYEQYF. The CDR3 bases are TGTGCCTCCAGCCCCATCCGGGACGAGCCCTACGAGCAGTACTTC.